This TCR beta chain originates from a study of blood T cell repertoires in COVID-19. Per the study methods: Estimation of nucleated cell counts relied on the amplification of reference gene primers. TCRdb keeps only in-frame clones here, not all; method: immunoSEQ multiplex PCR. V and J calls plus clone size are reproduced from that table; the DNA served to infer D and trimming. The data show some 190,000 clones, around 79% seen once. CDR1 is SGHDN and CDR2 is FVKESK in the germline V gene. Trimming cost V 6 bases and J 2 bases; bases outside gene matches: 5. This CDR3 has 14 residues. V is TRBV14 and J is TRBJ1-2; 8 bases agree with TRBD1. The source material was peripheral blood. This clonotype was sampled from a woman aged 45-65 years with acute or convalescent COVID-19. CDR3 in DNA: TGTGCCAGCAGGCGAACAGGGGGGAACTATGGCTACACCTTC. This codes for CASRRTGGNYGYTF. The entire variable domain, with the rest obtained from reference TRBV14 and TRBJ1-2, is as follows: EAGVTQFPSHSVIEKGQTVTLRCDPISGHDNLYWYRRVMGKEIKFLLHFVKESKQDESGMPNNRFLAERTGGTYSTLKVQPAELEDSGVYFCASRRTGGNYGYTFGSGTRLTVV.